This T cell receptor (beta chain) was identified in a study of CD8+ T cells in alopecia areata. Background on the study: At a dose of 5 to 10 mg twice daily, oral tofacitinib was given to treated patients.

There are 13 residues in the CDR3. Germline CDR1 and CDR2: MGHRA and YSYEKL. V was clipped by 1 base and J by 5 bases, with 8 bases between them. In each case, RNA was isolated and then reverse transcribed into cDNA as the sequencing template. The method was immunoSEQ multiplex PCR; TCRdb's version includes in-frame clones alone and lacks a portion of them. The sample has about 190,000 clones, around 66% seen once. Described treatment: oral pan-JAK inhibitor, 5-10 mg twice daily. This chain connects TRBV4-1 to TRBJ1-2, with unresolved D. This clonotype was obtained from a human donor with alopecia areata. The specimen comprised CD4+ T cells sorted from blood, sampled at week 4, from a patient treated with tofacitinib. The CDR3 DNA sequence: TGCGCCAGCAGCCAAGTTCTCGGGTATGGCTACACCTTC. It specifies CASSQVLGYGYTF.